The 17 T cell receptor beta chains reported below all come from one sample, sequenced in a study of blood T cell repertoires in COVID-19. Profiling relied on immunoSEQ multiplex PCR, and the TCRdb table lists in-frame clones only, not all of them. The sample holds 30,000 or so clones; 89% are singletons and the top ten take roughly 3.9%. Sequencing used peripheral blood. The receptors stem from a human donor in a cohort sampled during active COVID-19.

J is TRBJ1-1 and V is TRBV28; D not resolved. Germline V CDR1 and CDR2: MDHEN, SYDVKM. This CDR3 spans 11 amino acids. The V end lost 10 bases, the J end lost 8 bases, and 14 bases lay between the germline ends. The CDR3 spells CAILLEEEAFF. DNA for the CDR3: TGTGCCATCTTACTAGAGGAGGAAGCTTTCTTT.

The J gene is TRBJ2-5, the V gene TRBV19; 7 bases fit TRBD2. The length of the CDR3 is 13 residues. The V gene end was trimmed by 4 bases and the J gene end by 5 bases; junction bases not matched to a gene: 4. Looked up from germline, CDR1 is LNHDA and CDR2 is SQIVND (reference sequence). For the CDR3, the DNA is TGTGCCAGTAGTACCGGGCGGGAGGAGACCCAGTACTTC. This translates into CASSTGREETQYF. Based on the CDR3 plus reference TRBV19 and TRBJ2-5, the full variable domain is DGGITQSPKYLFRKEGQNVTLSCEQNLNHDAMYWYRQDPGQGLRLIYYSQIVNDFQKGDIAEGYSVSREKKESFPLTVTSAQKNPTAFYLCASSTGREETQYFGPGTRLLVL.

The chain has TRBV15 and TRBJ2-1, with a tentative D call TRBD1 (5 bases). Trimming pared 0 bases from V and 4 bases from J, leaving 16 bases between. CDR3 length: 17 residues. Looked up from germline, CDR1 is LNHNV and CDR2 is YYDKDF (reference sequence). DNA of the CDR3: TGTGCCACCAGCAGAGATATCAGGGCAGGCACTTACAATGAGCAGTTCTTC. Translated, it gives CATSRDIRAGTYNEQFF. Full variable domain (missing parts from reference TRBV15 and TRBJ2-1): DAMVIQNPRYQVTQFGKPVTLSCSQTLNHNVMYWYQQKSSQAPKLLFHYYDKDFNNEADTPDNFQSRRPNTSFCFLDIRSPGLGDTAMYLCATSRDIRAGTYNEQFFGPGTRLTVL.

This clone was picked up one time. The chain has TRBV14 and TRBJ2-1, with D possibly matching TRBD2 (5 bases). Germline CDR1 and CDR2: SGHDN and FVKESK. This CDR3 has 14 residues. With 4 bases removed from V and 5 bases from J, the gap between germline ends came to 12 bases. CDR3 residues: CASSRTLAHNEQFF. The CDR3 nucleotides read TGTGCCAGCAGCCGGACCCTAGCACACAATGAGCAGTTCTTC.

This sequence joins TRBV29-1 and TRBJ2-3, with D possibly TRBD2 on 7 matching bases. Germline-derived CDR1 and CDR2 are SQVTM and ANQGSEA. The V end was cut by 3 bases, the J end by 14 bases, with 15 bases between. The length of the CDR3 is 11 residues. Written as DNA, the CDR3 is TGCAGCGTTGAGGGGGAGGGGGTTAGGTATTTT. This translates into CSVEGEGVRYF.

This rearrangement joins TRBV5-4 to TRBJ1-4; possible D gene TRBD1, 6 bases. Germline V gene data show CDR1 as SGHNT and CDR2 as YYREEE (reference sequence). The CDR3 runs to 14 residues. Trimming removed 3 bases at V and 8 bases at J, with 14 bases between. Written as DNA, the CDR3 is TGTGCCAGCAGCTCCACGGGGGGCGAAGAAAAACTGTTTTTT. As protein: CASSSTGGEEKLFF.

V is TRBV18 and J is TRBJ1-4; D is perhaps TRBD1 (5 bases). Germline CDR1 and CDR2: KGHSH and LQKENI. This CDR3 is 15 amino acids long. V was shortened by 5 bases and J by 5 bases, with 15 bases between the two germline ends. The CDR3 here is CASSGFQGTNEKLFF. The CDR3 DNA reads as TGTGCCAGCTCAGGGTTCCAGGGTACCAATGAAAAACTGTTTTTT.

The rearrangement joins TRBV11-3 to TRBJ2-2; no reliable D call. This CDR3 is 12 amino acids long. Germline V gene sequence: CDR1 SGHNT, CDR2 YENEEA. The V gene lost 1 base and the J gene lost 6 bases, with 3 bases spanning the gap. The chain's CDR3 is CASSLAPGELFF. The CDR3 nucleotides are TGTGCCAGCAGCTTAGCTCCCGGGGAGCTGTTTTTT.

The V and J genes are TRBV7-8 and TRBJ2-7, with 7 positions matching TRBD1. The V gene end was trimmed by 2 bases and the J gene end by 7 bases; junction bases not matched to a gene: 11. The CDR3 contains 15 residues. Germline V gene lookup returns CDR1 SGHVS and CDR2 FQNEAQ. CDR3 sequence reads: CASSLLETGIGEQYF. Written as DNA, the CDR3 is TGTGCCAGCAGCTTACTTGAGACAGGGATAGGAGAGCAGTACTTC. Variable domain in full (rest from reference TRBV7-8 and TRBJ2-7): GAGVSQSPRYKVAKRGQDVALRCDPISGHVSLFWYQQALGQGPEFLTYFQNEAQLDKSGLPSDRFFAERPEGSVSTLKIQRTQQEDSAVYLCASSLLETGIGEQYFGPGTRLTVT.

This chain connects TRBV6-2 or TRBV6-3 to TRBJ2-7; unclear D gene. Trimming shortened V by 2 bases and J by 0 bases, and 11 bases separated the two germline ends. The germline gives CDR1 MNHEY, CDR2 SVGEGT. CDR3 length: 15 residues. DNA for the CDR3: TGTGCCAGCAGTTACCCTCTGTGGAGCTCCTACGAGCAGTACTTC. It codes for CASSYPLWSSYEQYF.

The J gene is TRBJ2-3, the V gene TRBV4-1; 7 bases line up with TRBD2. CDR1 is MGHRA and CDR2 is YSYEKL in the germline V gene. The CDR3 consists of 15 residues. The V gene end was trimmed by 4 bases and the J gene end by 6 bases; junction bases not matched to a gene: 10. The CDR3 bases are TGCGCCAGCAGCCTCTGGACGGGGGGAGGGGATACGCAGTATTTT. Amino acid sequence: CASSLWTGGGDTQYF.

This clone is a singleton in its sample. The chain carries TRBV6-5 and TRBJ2-1; TRBD1 is a possible D gene (5 bases). There are 15 residues in the CDR3. The ends were cut back, 5 bases at V and 8 bases at J, with 19 bases in the middle. Per the germline V gene, CDR1 is MNHEY and CDR2 is SVGAGI. DNA for the CDR3: TGTGCCAGCAGTACCCCTGAAAGGCCCAGGGATGAGCAGTTCTTC. It codes for CASSTPERPRDEQFF.

V usage is TRBV30 and J usage is TRBJ1-5, with 7 bases lining up with TRBD1. Germline CDR1 GTSNPN, CDR2 SVGIG (reference sequence). The CDR3 sequence is 14 residues long. V dropped 0 bases and J dropped 13; count of bases not matched to a gene: 12. As DNA, the CDR3 is TGTGCCTGGAGTGTGGGGACAGAGACGCCGTCTCAGCATTTT. This encodes CAWSVGTETPSQHF.

This chain uses TRBV7-2 with TRBJ2-1, with TRBD1 matching 11 bases. Germline V gives CDR1 SGHTA, CDR2 FQGNSA. After removal of 5 bases from V and 8 bases from J, the junction contained 14 bases not matched to a gene. This CDR3 is built from 17 residues. CDR3 in amino acids: CASSLPANGQGADEQFF. CDR3 sequence (DNA): TGTGCCAGCAGCCTTCCTGCTAACGGACAGGGGGCCGATGAGCAGTTCTTC. The full variable domain, with the rest looked up from reference TRBV7-2 and TRBJ2-1, is GAGVSQSPSNKVTEKGKDVELRCDPISGHTALYWYRQSLGQGLEFLIYFQGNSAPDKSGLPSDRFSAERTGGSVSTLTIQRTQQEDSAVYLCASSLPANGQGADEQFFGPGTRLTVL.

V usage is TRBV5-4 and J usage is TRBJ1-1; 7 bases are shared with TRBD1. Germline lookup yields CDR1 SGHNT and CDR2 YYREEE (reference sequence). This CDR3 contains 13 residues. J lost 3 bases, V lost 4 bases, and 3 bases had no gene match. CDR3 sequence: CASSRTGDTEAFF. Written as DNA, the CDR3 is TGTGCCAGCAGCCGCACAGGGGACACTGAAGCTTTCTTT.

The V call is TRBV15, the J call TRBJ1-4, with D tentatively TRBD1 (5 bases). The germline V gene encodes CDR1 LNHNV and CDR2 YYDKDF (reference sequence). This CDR3 is 15 amino acids long. V was trimmed by 4 bases and J by 7 bases, leaving 16 bases between them. Here the CDR3 DNA reads TGTGCCACCAGCACTCATGGGGGGGTTGGTGAAAAACTGTTTTTT. Translated, it gives CATSTHGGVGEKLFF.

The chain has TRBV3-1 (or the pseudogene TRBV3-2) and TRBJ2-3; D uncertain. This CDR3 region has 15 residues. V was cut by 5 bases and J by 6 bases, with 18 bases left in between. In germline, CDR1 is LGHDT, CDR2 YNNKEL (reference sequence). The CDR3 loop reads CASSTSSGGTDTQYF. The CDR3 DNA sequence: TGTGCCAGCAGCACCTCTTCGGGTGGAACGGATACGCAGTATTTT.